The sequence of this T cell receptor (beta chain) was determined in a study of cytomegalovirus exposure and HLA in healthy donors. Primers included in the PCR were 60 Vbeta and 13 Jbeta primers. Libraries were prepared by immunoSEQ multiplex PCR; TCRdb keeps only in-frame clonotypes and omits some of them. The sample holds around 40,000 clones. V lost 1 base, J lost 0 bases, and 8 bases stayed unmatched. This CDR3 comprises 17 residues. From germline, CDR1 is SGHNT and CDR2 YYREEE (reference sequence). With respect to this clone: The antigen is unknown.

The study, taken as a whole, reports: There were some public TCRs occurring in many donors, but most TCR sequences were rare.

The sequenced sample consisted of PBMCs. The clonotype originates from a man aged 35-49 years in good health and CMV-seropositive. The chain uses TRBV5-4 and TRBJ2-7; 9 bases fit TRBD2. The CDR3 region has the DNA TGTGCCAGCAGCTTGCCTCCGACTAGCGGCAGCTCCTACGAGCAGTACTTC. It codes for CASSLPPTSGSSYEQYF.